The 24 T cell receptor beta chains listed next were all sequenced from one sample in a study of shared T cell receptors in the human thymus. Here immunoSEQ multiplex PCR was the method, and the copy in TCRdb shows in-frame clones only, minus some. The table lists about 660,000 clones, around 87% of them singletons. These same data were also listed under a study on human thymus T cells.

What was sequenced was thymocytes. Receptors were obtained from a boy younger than two with a congenital heart defect.

This chain joins TRBV28 and TRBJ2-2; D perhaps matches TRBD2 (5 bases). Germline V gene lookup returns CDR1 MDHEN and CDR2 SYDVKM. V was cut by 2 bases and J by 8 bases, with 12 bases left in between. CDR3 length: 14 amino acids. The CDR3 DNA follows: TGTGCCAGCAGTTTAACCCCACGGGGTGGGGAGCTGTTTTTT. Its translation: CASSLTPRGGELFF.

This clone was seen only once. The V gene is TRBV9, the J gene TRBJ2-3; 11 nucleotides agree with TRBD2. The V gene's germline CDR1 is SGDLS and CDR2 YYNGEE. The CDR3 totals 16 residues. The V segment lost 4 bases and the J segment 1 base; nucleotides outside the gene matches: 5. In DNA form, the CDR3 reads TGTGCCAGCAGCATTAGGGGACTAGCGGGCACAGATACGCAGTATTTT. Translating gives CASSIRGLAGTDTQYF.

CDR3 amino acids: CASSLTLFGLEETQYF. In DNA, the CDR3 is TGTGCCAGCAGTCTTACCCTCTTCGGACTGGAAGAGACCCAGTACTTC. V and J are TRBV14 and TRBJ2-5; possible D gene TRBD2, 5 bases. CDR1 SGHDN and CDR2 FVKESK come from the germline V gene. The CDR3 is made up of 16 amino acids. The germline V and J ends were trimmed by 6 bases and 3 bases, with 20 bases remaining between them.

The V call is TRBV6-5, the J call TRBJ2-5; 7 bases agree with TRBD2. V shed 6 bases, J shed 5 bases, and the junction held 6 bases outside the gene matches. The CDR3 extends over 13 amino acids. Germline CDR1 MNHEY, CDR2 SVGAGI. The CDR3 nucleotides read TGTGCCAGCAGAGCGGGGCGAGGGGAGACCCAGTACTTC. Encoded protein: CASRAGRGETQYF.

CDR3 sequence (DNA): TGCGCCAGCAGCACAGGGCGAACCCGCGAGACCCAGTACTTC. It translates to CASSTGRTRETQYF. This chain joins TRBV10-1 and TRBJ2-5, with D perhaps matching TRBD1 (6 bases). Germline V gives CDR1 WNHNN, CDR2 SYGVQD (reference sequence). V was shortened by 6 bases and J by 5 bases, with 16 bases between the two germline ends. This CDR3 is built from 14 residues.

The chain uses TRBV6-4 and TRBJ1-3, with TRBD1 matching over 9 bases. Germline V gene lookup returns CDR1 MRHNA and CDR2 SNTAGT. The V and J ends lost 6 bases and 0 bases, in that order; junction bases with no gene match: 3. This CDR3 is 15 amino acids long. The CDR3 is CASSDRGSSGNTIYF. The CDR3 DNA follows: TGTGCCAGCAGCGACAGGGGGTCCTCTGGAAACACCATATATTTT.

This chain connects TRBV10-1 to TRBJ2-5; D is undetermined. Trimming pared 3 bases from V and 5 bases from J, leaving 13 bases between. Per the germline V gene, CDR1 is WNHNN and CDR2 is SYGVQD (reference sequence). The CDR3 extends over 14 amino acids. Here the CDR3 reads CASSEAVAPETQYF. In DNA, the CDR3 is TGCGCCAGCAGTGAAGCAGTAGCCCCGGAGACCCAGTACTTC.

The chain carries TRBV5-4 and TRBJ2-3, with TRBD1 matching over 9 bases. Germline CDR1 SGHNT, CDR2 YYREEE (reference sequence). The CDR3 sequence is 15 residues long. Trimming took 4 bases from V and 5 from J; bases not matched to a gene: 8. The CDR3 protein is CASSVTGGREDTQYF. For the CDR3, the DNA is TGTGCCAGCAGCGTGACAGGGGGTAGGGAAGATACGCAGTATTTT.

V and J are TRBV6-1 and TRBJ1-2; 7 bases line up with TRBD1. V dropped 6 bases and J dropped 5; count of bases not matched to a gene: 9. The CDR3 consists of 14 residues. CDR1 is MNHNS and CDR2 is SASEGT in the germline V gene. Here the CDR3 DNA reads TGTGCCAGCAGACTTCAGGGGGAGCCTTATGGCTACACCTTC. Translating it yields CASRLQGEPYGYTF.

The chain has TRBV6-6 and TRBJ2-7, with D perhaps matching TRBD2 (5 bases). Germline values: CDR1 MNHNY, CDR2 SVGAGI (reference sequence). V was pared by 0 bases and J by 2 bases, with 14 bases between. The CDR3 sequence is 16 residues long. CDR3 region: CASSYSGGPGPYEQYF. DNA for the CDR3: TGTGCCAGCAGTTACTCGGGCGGGCCCGGCCCCTACGAGCAGTACTTC.

The J gene is TRBJ1-6, the V gene TRBV9; 7 bases agree with TRBD1. CDR3 size: 16 residues. The germline V gene encodes CDR1 SGDLS and CDR2 YYNGEE. The V and J ends lost 3 bases and 5 bases, in that order; junction bases with no gene match: 8. CDR3 sequence reads: CASSAKTGSHNSPLHF. The CDR3 DNA sequence: TGTGCCAGCAGCGCTAAGACAGGGAGTCATAATTCACCCCTCCACTTT.

With respect to this clone: At the DNA level, this CDR3 is encoded by other sequences in the same sample as well. The chain combines TRBV13 with TRBJ1-2; 9 bases match TRBD1. V was clipped by 5 bases and J by 4 bases; unmatched bases: 11. This CDR3 is 16 amino acids long. The germline gives CDR1 PRHDT, CDR2 FYEKMQ (reference sequence). The CDR3 DNA reads TGTGCCAGCAGCAACCAGACGGGACAGGGAGGCTATGGCTACACCTTC. Residues: CASSNQTGQGGYGYTF.

The V gene is TRBV4-2, the J gene TRBJ1-3, with 7 bases aligning to TRBD1. V was clipped by 0 bases and J by 0 bases; unmatched bases: 20. CDR3 length: 22 amino acids. In germline, CDR1 is LGHNA, CDR2 YNFKEQ. CDR3 DNA: TGTGCCAGCAGCCAAGATCCCGGTGGCGGGACAGCGGGCACCCACTCTGGAAACACCATATATTTT. It yields the protein CASSQDPGGGTAGTHSGNTIYF.

This clone was observed a few times. V is TRBV7-2 and J is TRBJ1-1; D not certain. Germline CDR1 is SGHTA and CDR2 is FQGNSA. The CDR3 runs to 16 residues. V was pared by 0 bases and J by 1 base, with 12 bases between. The CDR3 protein is CASSLARLSWNTEAFF. CDR3 DNA sequence: TGTGCCAGCAGCTTAGCGCGCCTAAGTTGGAACACTGAAGCTTTCTTT.

V and J are TRBV27 and TRBJ2-5, with a weak D call TRBD2 (5 bases). The CDR3 is 15 residues long. Trimming removed 6 bases at V and 0 bases at J, with 14 bases between. Germline values: CDR1 MNHEY, CDR2 SMNVEV (reference sequence). The CDR3 region has the DNA TGTGCCAGCAGATCGACGGAGGTTCACCAAGAGACCCAGTACTTC. Amino acids: CASRSTEVHQETQYF.

The chain carries TRBV11-2 and TRBJ1-1; 10 bases align to TRBD1. The CDR3 sequence is 16 residues long. CDR1 is SGHAT and CDR2 is FQNNGV in the germline V gene. The junction had 8 bases not matched to a gene; V was cut back by 3 bases and J by 4 bases. The CDR3 is CASSFDRGRPTTEAFF. The CDR3 nucleotides are TGTGCCAGCAGCTTCGACAGGGGGCGTCCAACCACTGAAGCTTTCTTT.

As regards this clone: One junction end does not reproduce the germline sequence, and a read error may be involved. Other nucleotide sequences from this sample produce the same CDR3. V usage is TRBV19 and J usage is TRBJ1-6, with a possible D match to TRBD1 (5 bases). The CDR3 is 15 residues long. Germline V lookup: CDR1 LNHDA, CDR2 SQIVND (reference sequence). The CDR3: CASSIRVSYNSPLHF. Here the CDR3 DNA reads TGTGCCAGTAGTATCAGGGTATCCTATAATTCCCCCCTCCACTTT.

The genes are TRBV10-1 and TRBJ2-1; TRBD2 matches 14 bases. Germline assignment: CDR1 WNHNN and CDR2 SYGVQD (reference sequence). The CDR3 covers 19 residues. Germline trimming cut 0 bases from V and 6 bases from J; bases unmatched to any gene: 10. CDR3 in amino acids: CASSESGGLAGVRSNEQFF. The CDR3, as DNA: TGCGCCAGCAGTGAGTCGGGGGGACTAGCGGGAGTTCGGAGCAATGAGCAGTTCTTC.

The V call is TRBV7-9, the J call TRBJ1-2, with D tentatively TRBD1 (6 bases). The CDR3 has 15 amino acids. Germline CDR1 reads SEHNR; CDR2 reads FQNEAQ (reference sequence). The ends were cut back, 6 bases at V and 5 bases at J, with 19 bases in the middle. The CDR3 loop reads CASRRDSDSAYGYTF. The CDR3 DNA reads as TGTGCCAGCAGACGTGATTCGGACAGCGCTTATGGCTACACCTTC.

The chain couples TRBV27 to TRBJ2-7; TRBD2 aligns across 7 bases. The CDR3 extends over 17 amino acids. From germline, CDR1 is MNHEY and CDR2 SMNVEV (reference sequence). The V gene end was trimmed by 7 bases and the J gene end by 2 bases; junction bases not matched to a gene: 17. The CDR3 DNA follows: TGTGCCAGCAACACCGGGGCCCCCCAGCGGGGCACCTACGAGCAGTACTTC. Protein: CASNTGAPQRGTYEQYF.

The V gene is TRBV15, the J gene TRBJ1-5; D is unclear. The V end lost 0 bases, the J end lost 2 bases, and 11 bases lay between the germline ends. This CDR3 contains 16 residues. The germline CDR1 and CDR2 sequences are LNHNV and YYDKDF (reference sequence). The CDR3 DNA sequence: TGTGCCACCAGCAGAGATAACCCCAGTTGCAATCAGCCCCAGCATTTT. This gives the protein CATSRDNPSCNQPQHF.

J is TRBJ2-7 and V is TRBV2, with TRBD1 identical over 8 bases. This CDR3 is built from 13 residues. V lost 4 bases to trimming and J lost 1 base; unmatched junction nucleotides: 0. From germline, CDR1 is SNHLY and CDR2 FYNNEI. CDR3 nucleotides: TGTGCCAGCAGTGGGACAGGGTCCTACGAGCAGTACTTC. Translated, it gives CASSGTGSYEQYF. Looking up the rest from reference TRBV2 and TRBJ2-7 gives the full variable domain: EPEVTQTPSHQVTQMGQEVILRCVPISNHLYFYWYRQILGQKVEFLVSFYNNEISEKSEIFDDQFSVERPDGSNFTLKIRSTKLEDSAMYFCASSGTGSYEQYFGPGTRLTVT.

This chain connects TRBV19 to TRBJ2-2; no clear D gene. This CDR3 is built from 14 residues. Trimming removed 3 bases from V and 6 bases from J, with 11 bases in between. Germline CDR1 reads LNHDA; CDR2 reads SQIVND (reference sequence). The CDR3 nucleotides are TGTGCCAGTAGTATCGGCGAGGCAGCCGGGGAGCTGTTTTTT. Amino acids: CASSIGEAAGELFF. Supplemented by reference TRBV19 and TRBJ2-2, the full variable domain reads DGGITQSPKYLFRKEGQNVTLSCEQNLNHDAMYWYRQDPGQGLRLIYYSQIVNDFQKGDIAEGYSVSREKKESFPLTVTSAQKNPTAFYLCASSIGEAAGELFFGEGSRLTVL.

This clone was seen a few times. This sequence joins TRBV9 and TRBJ2-7, with 11 positions matching TRBD2. Per the germline V gene, CDR1 is SGDLS and CDR2 is YYNGEE. V was clipped by 2 bases and J by 3 bases; unmatched bases: 16. This CDR3 comprises 19 residues. For the CDR3, the DNA is TGTGCCAGCAGCGTCCTGCCTGGGACTAGCGGCCAGGAGGGCTACGAGCAGTACTTC. Protein sequence: CASSVLPGTSGQEGYEQYF.